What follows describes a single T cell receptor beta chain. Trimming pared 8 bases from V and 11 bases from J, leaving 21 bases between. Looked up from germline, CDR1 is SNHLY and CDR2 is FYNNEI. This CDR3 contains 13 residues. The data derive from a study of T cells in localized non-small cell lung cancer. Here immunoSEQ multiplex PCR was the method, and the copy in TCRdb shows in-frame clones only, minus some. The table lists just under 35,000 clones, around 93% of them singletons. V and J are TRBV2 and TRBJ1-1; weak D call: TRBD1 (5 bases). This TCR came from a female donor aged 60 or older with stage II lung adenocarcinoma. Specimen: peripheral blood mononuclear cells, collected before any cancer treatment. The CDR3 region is CASYPWQGMYAFF. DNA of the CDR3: TGTGCCAGCTACCCCTGGCAGGGTATGTATGCTTTCTTT.